A single sample is the source of the 19 T cell receptor beta chains below, sequenced in a study of blood T cells in healthy people across ages. Using a J-beta primer mix together with a sample-barcoded 5' primer, a second PCR was run for about 6 to 11 cycles. TCRdb independently ran MiXCR on the 5' RACE reads; one entry per CDR3 protein. Among roughly 900,000 distinct CDR3 sequences listed, under 50% were seen once. The sequencing sample was made of blood. Source of these receptors: a man aged 25-45 years in good health.

This clonotype came up a few times. The chain combines TRBV12-3 or TRBV12-4 with TRBJ1-5; the D gene is possibly TRBD1 (6 bases). This CDR3 contains 15 residues. V was trimmed by 6 bases and J by 0 bases, leaving 12 bases between them. The chain's CDR3 is CASRKNRDSNQPQHF. CDR3 DNA: TGTGCCAGCAGAAAAAACAGGGATAGCAATCAGCCCCAGCATTTT.

V and J are TRBV29-1 and TRBJ2-3, with 8 bases matching TRBD1. The CDR3 extends over 14 amino acids. After removal of 4 bases from V and 14 bases from J, the junction contained 17 bases not matched to a gene. Looked up from germline, CDR1 is SQVTM and CDR2 is ANQGSEA. The CDR3 protein is CSVARGQPNRYAYF. CDR3 DNA sequence: TGCAGCGTTGCCAGGGGGCAACCCAACAGATACGCGTATTTT.

This clonotype was counted only a few times. The chain employs TRBV28 and TRBJ2-7; no definite D call. The ends were cut back, 3 bases at V and 0 bases at J, with 18 bases in the middle. In germline, CDR1 is MDHEN, CDR2 SYDVKM. The CDR3 runs 17 residues. CDR3 sequence (DNA): TGTGCCAGCAGTTTTTGGGCAGGCAAATCTAGCTCCTACGAGCAGTACTTC. Protein product: CASSFWAGKSSSYEQYF.

The rearrangement uses TRBV20-1 and TRBJ2-3; TRBD2 aligns across 11 bases. V was clipped by 3 bases and J by 2 bases; unmatched bases: 4. Germline CDR1 DFQATT, CDR2 SNEGSKA (reference sequence). CDR3 size: 15 residues. CDR3 protein: CSASDSGGDTDTQYF. The CDR3 coding sequence is TGCAGTGCTAGTGATAGCGGGGGGGACACAGATACGCAGTATTTT.

The J gene is TRBJ2-4, the V gene TRBV6-1, with D uncertain. Trimming stripped 6 bases from V and 5 bases from J, with 14 bases between. CDR1 and CDR2 (germline): MNHNS, SASEGT. The CDR3 has 14 residues. CDR3 sequence reads: CASSQPDPENIQYF. CDR3 DNA sequence: TGTGCCAGCAGCCAACCGGATCCAGAAAACATTCAGTACTTC.

About this clonotype: This may come from a read error, since a much larger clone is one base off. This sequence joins TRBV10-3 and TRBJ2-1; 8 bases align to TRBD2. Germline CDR1 is ENHRY and CDR2 is SYGVKD. The CDR3 contains 12 residues. After removal of 6 bases from V and 6 bases from J, the junction contained 1 base not matched to a gene. The CDR3 protein is CAIRGTSNEQFF. The CDR3 nucleotides are TGTGCCATCAGGGGGACTAGCAATGAGCAGTTCTTC.

The rearrangement joins TRBV12-3 or TRBV12-4 to TRBJ2-7, with D tentatively TRBD1 (5 bases). The J call may be faulty, since TRBJ2-5 better matches the DNA end. CDR3 size: 15 residues. In DNA form, the CDR3 reads TGTGCCAGCAGTTTAACAGCAGGGTATCTACAGACCCAGTACTTC. This sequence encodes CASSLTAGYLQTQYF.

The chain carries TRBV20-1 and TRBJ2-7, with 8 nucleotides matching TRBD1. This CDR3 comprises 15 residues. Germline CDR1 is DFQATT and CDR2 is SNEGSKA (reference sequence). V trimming: 0 bases; J trimming: 7 bases; junction bases outside the gene matches: 11. CDR3 bases: TGCAGTGCTAGAGATGGGGGACAGGCTAGCTGGGAGCAGTACTTC. The encoded protein is CSARDGGQASWEQYF.

The rearrangement links TRBV29-1 to TRBJ1-2; D perhaps matches TRBD1 (5 bases). Germline V lookup: CDR1 SQVTM, CDR2 ANQGSEA. V was cut by 7 bases and J by 8 bases, with 14 bases left in between. The CDR3 sequence is 11 residues long. The CDR3 sequence is CSAYTGEGYTF. Here the CDR3 DNA reads TGCAGCGCCTATACGGGGGAAGGCTACACCTTC. Full variable domain (missing parts from reference TRBV29-1 and TRBJ1-2): SAVISQKPSRDICQRGTSLTIQCQVDSQVTMMFWYRQQPGQSLTLIATANQGSEATYESGFVIDKFPISRPNLTFSTLTVSNMSPEDSSIYLCSAYTGEGYTFGSGTRLTVV.

This chain uses TRBV10-3 with TRBJ2-1; no clear D. Germline V CDR1 and CDR2: ENHRY, SYGVKD. The CDR3 is 11 residues long. V was shortened by 4 bases and J by 10 bases, with 8 bases between the two germline ends. CDR3 in amino acids: CAISVTNEQFF. The CDR3 region has the DNA TGTGCCATCAGTGTGACCAACGAGCAGTTCTTC.

The sample holds a few counts of this clonotype. The chain combines TRBV2 with TRBJ2-7; 8 nucleotides line up with TRBD1. Germline assignment: CDR1 SNHLY and CDR2 FYNNEI. This CDR3 region has 16 residues. V lost 0 bases and J lost 2; bases outside the gene matches: 6. CDR3 sequence: CASSEALVQGAYEQYF. CDR3 nucleotide sequence: TGTGCCAGCAGTGAAGCGCTGGTACAGGGGGCCTACGAGCAGTACTTC.

As to this clonotype: Its ends do not fully match the called genes, so a read error is possible. The chain is built from TRBV5-1 and TRBJ2-3, with D possibly being TRBD1 or TRBD2 (5 bases each). The germline V gene encodes CDR1 SGHRS and CDR2 YFSETQ. This CDR3 is built from 15 residues. CDR3 sequence: CPSSLARDPTDTQYF. In DNA, the CDR3 is TGCCCCAGCAGCTTGGCAAGGGACCCCACAGATACGCAGTATTTT.

This chain joins TRBV14 and TRBJ2-5; 8 bases fit TRBD1. Germline trimming cut 2 bases from V and 5 bases from J; bases unmatched to any gene: 10. The CDR3 contains 16 residues. Germline V gene sequence: CDR1 SGHDN, CDR2 FVKESK. The CDR3 here is CASSQISTGVGETQYF. The CDR3 DNA sequence: TGTGCCAGCAGCCAAATATCGACAGGGGTAGGGGAGACCCAGTACTTC.

At least ten counts were recorded for this clonotype. This chain uses TRBV7-9 with TRBJ2-7, with 9 bases fitting TRBD1. V lost 6 bases and J lost 4; bases outside the gene matches: 4. The CDR3 sequence is 13 residues long. Germline V lookup: CDR1 SEHNR, CDR2 FQNEAQ (reference sequence). CDR3 region: CASSQTGGYEQYF. The CDR3 DNA reads TGTGCCAGCAGTCAGACAGGGGGTTACGAGCAGTACTTC.

The chain couples TRBV3-1 to TRBJ2-5, with a possible D match to TRBD2 (6 bases). This CDR3 spans 15 amino acids. V was clipped by 6 bases and J by 1 base, with 15 bases between them. Germline V CDR1 and CDR2: LGHDT, YNNKEL (reference sequence). The CDR3 sequence is CASRTTGDFQETQYF. The CDR3 DNA reads as TGTGCCAGCAGGACGACGGGAGACTTCCAAGAGACCCAGTACTTC.

The chain combines TRBV5-1 with TRBJ2-7; 8 bases agree with TRBD2. CDR3 size: 15 residues. Trimming removed 4 bases from V and 7 bases from J; junction bases left unmatched: 13. Germline V gene sequence: CDR1 SGHRS, CDR2 YFSETQ. The CDR3 loop reads CASSAAGGTYNEQYF. The CDR3 DNA follows: TGCGCCAGCAGCGCCGCGGGGGGAACCTACAATGAGCAGTACTTC. Supplemented by reference TRBV5-1 and TRBJ2-7, the full variable domain reads KAGVTQTPRYLIKTRGQQVTLSCSPISGHRSVSWYQQTPGQGLQFLFEYFSETQRNKGNFPGRFSGRQFSNSRSEMNVSTLELGDSALYLCASSAAGGTYNEQYFGPGTRLTVT.

The rearrangement joins TRBV12-3 or TRBV12-4 to TRBJ2-1; D remains unclear. This CDR3 spans 12 amino acids. Trimming pared 8 bases from V and 15 bases from J, leaving 20 bases between. CDR3 DNA sequence: TGTGCCAGCGGATGGGTAGGACCTCCGTGGTTCTTC. Translated, it gives CASGWVGPPWFF.

The J gene is TRBJ2-6, the V gene TRBV6-2 or TRBV6-3, with a weak D call TRBD1 (6 bases). The germline V gene encodes CDR1 MNHEY and CDR2 SVGEGT. There are 15 residues in the CDR3. The V end was cut by 11 bases, the J end by 0 bases, with 14 bases between. The DNA of the CDR3 is TGTGCCGGCATGAGGGGGTACTCTGGGGCCAACGTCCTGACTTTC. It translates to CAGMRGYSGANVLTF.

The chain recombines TRBV7-6 with TRBJ2-5; no definite D call. The CDR3 sequence is 15 residues long. The germline gives CDR1 SGHVS, CDR2 FNYEAQ. V gave up 5 bases and J gave up 11 bases, with 24 bases separating them. CDR3 loop: CASSPHPVSYNEQYF. CDR3 coding DNA: TGTGCCAGCAGCCCACATCCGGTGTCCTACAATGAGCAGTACTTC.